Shown below are 26 T cell receptor beta chains from a single sample sequenced in a study of control samples from healthy donors and cancer patients. Libraries were prepared by immunoSEQ multiplex PCR; TCRdb keeps only in-frame clonotypes and omits some of them. The top ten clones hold around 1.6% of a sample with roughly 150,000 clones, about 86% of them seen once. Source material: blood. These receptors all come from a man aged 18 to 30 in good health.

The genes are TRBV5-1 and TRBJ1-6; D is perhaps TRBD1 (6 bases). V lost 2 bases and J lost 4, with 7 bases in between. The CDR3 consists of 14 residues. The germline CDR1 and CDR2 sequences are SGHRS and YFSETQ. CDR3 bases: TGCGCCAGCAGCTTTACAGGGTATAATTCACCCCTCCACTTT. Translation: CASSFTGYNSPLHF.

The V and J genes are TRBV27 and TRBJ1-4; perhaps TRBD1 as D (5 bases). The CDR3 is made up of 13 amino acids. Trimming took 4 bases from V and 8 from J, leaving 11 bases between them. Germline CDR1 MNHEY, CDR2 SMNVEV (reference sequence). The CDR3 DNA is TGTGCCAGCAGTTGGCAGGGAGGGGAAAAACTGTTTTTT. Translated: CASSWQGGEKLFF.

The rearrangement joins TRBV2 to TRBJ1-6; D unclear. Per the germline V gene, CDR1 is SNHLY and CDR2 is FYNNEI. Trimming removed 6 bases from V and 2 bases from J, with 14 bases in between. The length of the CDR3 is 16 residues. CDR3 in amino acids: CASSDNVGTYNSPLHF. CDR3 DNA: TGTGCCAGCAGCGACAACGTAGGGACCTATAATTCACCCCTCCACTTT.

This clone was seen a few times. J is TRBJ1-1 and V is TRBV7-9; tentatively, D is TRBD1 (6 bases). CDR1 and CDR2 from the germline V gene are SEHNR and FQNEAQ (reference sequence). CDR3 length: 15 residues. The V and J ends lost 4 bases and 0 bases respectively, with 12 bases between them. The CDR3, as DNA: TGTGCCAGCAGCTCGCCGACAGGAATGAACACTGAAGCTTTCTTT. This translates into CASSSPTGMNTEAFF.

The chain joins TRBV29-1 to TRBJ2-5, with D uncertain. Trimming left V 4 bases short and J 5 bases short, with 14 bases between. The CDR3 consists of 13 residues. Germline CDR1 and CDR2: SQVTM and ANQGSEA. CDR3 in DNA: TGCAGCGTTGTTCAGAACCTCGGGGAGACCCAGTACTTC. This translates into CSVVQNLGETQYF.

The chain joins TRBV5-6 to TRBJ2-3, with 9 positions matching TRBD2. CDR1 is SGHDT, CDR2 YYEEEE, per germline. J was trimmed by 1 base and V by 0 bases; bases with no gene match: 3. CDR3 length: 16 amino acids. In DNA, the CDR3 is TGTGCCAGCAGCTTGGTTGCGGGGGGGCGCACAGATACGCAGTATTTT. Protein product: CASSLVAGGRTDTQYF.

This clone was detected once. This sequence joins TRBV3-1 (or the pseudogene TRBV3-2) and TRBJ2-3; D is undetermined. Germline values: CDR1 LGHDT, CDR2 YNNKEL (reference sequence). Trimming removed 0 bases from V and 2 bases from J, with 6 bases in between. The CDR3 runs to 14 residues. This CDR3 reads CASSQDPNTDTQYF. The CDR3 DNA reads as TGTGCCAGCAGCCAAGATCCGAACACAGATACGCAGTATTTT.

This clone was counted once. This sequence joins TRBV6-5 and TRBJ2-4; D is unresolved. Per the germline V gene, CDR1 is MNHEY and CDR2 is SVGAGI. The V and J ends lost 7 bases and 3 bases respectively, with 13 bases between them. The CDR3 contains 14 residues. The CDR3, as DNA: TGTGCCAGCACCCCTGGAGTTGTCAAAAACATTCAGTACTTC. This encodes CASTPGVVKNIQYF.

The table lists this clone with a few counts. This chain's CDR3 is CASSEGNRGSYGYTF. The DNA of the CDR3 is TGTGCCAGCAGTGAAGGAAACAGGGGGAGCTATGGCTACACCTTC. The chain links TRBV25-1 to TRBJ1-2; 8 nucleotides align to TRBD1. CDR3 length: 15 residues. The germline gives CDR1 MGHDK, CDR2 SYGVNS. J lost 4 bases, V lost 2 bases, and 6 bases had no gene match.

V gene TRBV4-1 combines with J gene TRBJ2-3, with 9 bases that match TRBD2. The V gene end was trimmed by 1 base and the J gene end by 5 bases; junction bases not matched to a gene: 4. CDR3 length: 15 amino acids. The V gene's germline CDR1 is MGHRA and CDR2 YSYEKL. CDR3 protein: CASSQGLAGRDTQYF. CDR3 DNA sequence: TGCGCCAGCAGCCAAGGGCTAGCGGGGAGAGATACGCAGTATTTT.

The gene calls are TRBV27 and TRBJ1-2; 10 positions agree with TRBD1. This CDR3 has 19 amino acids. The ends lost 5 bases at V and 5 bases at J; junction bases unmatched: 20. Germline V CDR1 and CDR2: MNHEY, SMNVEV (reference sequence). CDR3 bases: TGTGCCAGCAGTCTCGGCCCTATGACAGGGGGCCTCTCGGGATATGGCTACACCTTC. It specifies CASSLGPMTGGLSGYGYTF.

The chain is built from TRBV6-5 and TRBJ1-3; no clear D. Between the trimmed V and J ends, which lost 8 bases and 4 bases, there was a span of 6 bases. The CDR3 contains 11 residues. Germline lookup yields CDR1 MNHEY and CDR2 SVGAGI. The CDR3 protein is CASREGNTIYF. The CDR3, as DNA: TGTGCCAGCCGAGAAGGAAACACCATATATTTT.

The rearrangement joins TRBV27 to TRBJ2-7, with D possibly called TRBD1 or TRBD2 (5 bases each). Germline V gives CDR1 MNHEY, CDR2 SMNVEV (reference sequence). The germline V and J ends were trimmed by 2 bases and 0 bases, with 8 bases remaining between them. The CDR3 length is 14 residues. CDR3 DNA sequence: TGTGCCAGCAGTTTAGGGACGAGCTCCTACGAGCAGTACTTC. It yields the protein CASSLGTSSYEQYF.

This chain uses TRBV9 with TRBJ2-5; 8 positions match TRBD2. CDR3 length: 17 amino acids. V lost 3 bases, J lost 1 base, and 11 bases stayed unmatched. Germline V gene sequence: CDR1 SGDLS, CDR2 YYNGEE. Here the CDR3 DNA reads TGTGCCAGCAGCGCCCTCGGGGGGGCACCCTTCCAAGAGACCCAGTACTTC. This encodes CASSALGGAPFQETQYF.

The V and J genes are TRBV4-1 and TRBJ2-7; tentative D call: TRBD1 (5 bases). CDR1 and CDR2 from the germline V gene are MGHRA and YSYEKL. Trimming removed 1 base from V and 5 bases from J, with 12 bases in between. This CDR3 is built from 14 residues. The CDR3, as DNA: TGCGCCAGCAGCCAAGGGCAGGGATGGAACGAGCAGTACTTC. It specifies CASSQGQGWNEQYF.

The gene calls are TRBV15 and TRBJ2-5; D is uncertain. This CDR3 region has 11 residues. The germline CDR1 and CDR2 sequences are LNHNV and YYDKDF (reference sequence). V was cut by 5 bases and J by 5 bases, with 6 bases left in between. The CDR3, as DNA: TGTGCCACCAGCTTTCGGGAGACCCAGTACTTC. Translation gives CATSFRETQYF.

The V gene is TRBV19, the J gene TRBJ2-3; 9 bases match TRBD2. The CDR3 contains 15 residues. The V gene end was trimmed by 5 bases and the J gene end by 2 bases; junction bases not matched to a gene: 5. The germline gives CDR1 LNHDA, CDR2 SQIVND (reference sequence). In DNA form, the CDR3 reads TGTGCCAGTAGTGCCGAGCGGGGGGACACAGATACGCAGTATTTT. It translates to CASSAERGDTDTQYF. Full variable domain (outside the CDR3, taken from reference TRBV19 and TRBJ2-3): DGGITQSPKYLFRKEGQNVTLSCEQNLNHDAMYWYRQDPGQGLRLIYYSQIVNDFQKGDIAEGYSVSREKKESFPLTVTSAQKNPTAFYLCASSAERGDTDTQYFGPGTRLTVL.

This rearrangement joins TRBV5-1 to TRBJ2-1; D is perhaps TRBD1 or TRBD2 (6 bases each). Trimming left V 4 bases short and J 16 bases short, with 15 bases between. The CDR3 consists of 11 residues. Germline CDR1 reads SGHRS; CDR2 reads YFSETQ. The CDR3 DNA is TGCGCCAGCAGCGTGGCAGGGGAGGACTTCTTC. It specifies CASSVAGEDFF. Variable domain in full (rest from reference TRBV5-1 and TRBJ2-1): KAGVTQTPRYLIKTRGQQVTLSCSPISGHRSVSWYQQTPGQGLQFLFEYFSETQRNKGNFPGRFSGRQFSNSRSEMNVSTLELGDSALYLCASSVAGEDFFGPGTRLTVL.

This sequence joins TRBV6-2 or TRBV6-3 and TRBJ1-1, with TRBD1 as a possible D gene (5 bases). Trimming took off 2 bases at V and 5 bases at J, with 18 bases between the two ends. CDR1 and CDR2 (germline): MNHEY, SVGEGT. The CDR3 covers 16 residues. The CDR3 DNA follows: TGTGCCAGCAGTTACCGTAGGTCGGTGGGGCGGACTGAAGCTTTCTTT. It encodes CASSYRRSVGRTEAFF.

The genes are TRBV25-1 and TRBJ2-5; 7 bases agree with TRBD2. The CDR3 length is 16 residues. Per the germline V gene, CDR1 is MGHDK and CDR2 is SYGVNS. V was clipped by 3 bases and J by 7 bases; unmatched bases: 14. The DNA of the CDR3 is TGTGCCAGCAGTGACCTCGGACTAGGTTCAAGAGGGACCCAGTACTTC. Residues: CASSDLGLGSRGTQYF.

The chain is built from TRBV5-8 and TRBJ1-2, with 9 positions matching TRBD1. Germline CDR1 SGHTS, CDR2 YDEGEE. CDR3 length: 16 residues. V lost 5 bases and J lost 0; bases outside the gene matches: 8. The CDR3: CASRPGTGPSNYGYTF. In DNA form, the CDR3 reads TGTGCCAGCAGACCCGGGACAGGGCCCTCTAACTATGGCTACACCTTC. Full variable domain (outside the CDR3, taken from reference TRBV5-8 and TRBJ1-2): EAGVTQSPTHLIKTRGQQATLRCSPISGHTSVYWYQQALGLGLQFLLWYDEGEERNRGNFPPRFSGRQFPNYSSELNVNALELEDSALYLCASRPGTGPSNYGYTFGSGTRLTVV.

V is TRBV6-5 and J is TRBJ1-1; the match to TRBD1 covers 7 bases. Trimming removed 4 bases from V and 11 bases from J; junction bases left unmatched: 10. There are 13 residues in the CDR3. The V gene's germline CDR1 is MNHEY and CDR2 SVGAGI. The CDR3 is CASSLEGGSKAFF. The CDR3 bases are TGTGCCAGCAGTTTGGAAGGGGGCTCCAAGGCTTTCTTT.

This clone has just a few counts. The V gene is TRBV6-1, the J gene TRBJ1-5, with D hard to call. V gave up 2 bases and J gave up 0 bases, with 8 bases separating them. The germline gives CDR1 MNHNS, CDR2 SASEGT. The CDR3 totals 15 residues. CDR3 DNA sequence: TGTGCCAGCAGTGAACTTTGGGATAGCAATCAGCCCCAGCATTTT. Translated: CASSELWDSNQPQHF.

The J gene is TRBJ1-4, the V gene TRBV28, with a tentative D call TRBD1 (5 bases). The CDR3 is made up of 15 amino acids. Germline lookup yields CDR1 MDHEN and CDR2 SYDVKM. Between the trimmed V and J ends, which lost 5 bases and 7 bases, there was a span of 17 bases. CDR3 nucleotides: TGTGCCAGCAGTCCCGGCGGACAAGGAGGTGAAAAACTGTTTTTT. Amino acid sequence: CASSPGGQGGEKLFF.

The V call is TRBV10-2, the J call TRBJ2-2, with 9 bases matching TRBD1. This CDR3 is built from 13 residues. The germline V gene has CDR1 WSHSY and CDR2 SAAADI. The junction had 2 bases not matched to a gene; V was cut back by 6 bases and J by 6 bases. The CDR3 loop is CASSRDRAGELFF. DNA of the CDR3: TGCGCCAGCAGCCGGGACAGGGCCGGGGAGCTGTTTTTT.

The chain uses TRBV7-9 and TRBJ2-3; 9 bases are a match to TRBD2. CDR3 length equals 15 residues. The junction had 6 bases not matched to a gene; V was cut back by 5 bases and J by 3 bases. Looked up from germline, CDR1 is SEHNR and CDR2 is FQNEAQ (reference sequence). CDR3 amino acids: CASSQAGGRTDTQYF. In DNA, the CDR3 is TGTGCCAGCAGCCAAGCGGGGGGTAGGACAGATACGCAGTATTTT.